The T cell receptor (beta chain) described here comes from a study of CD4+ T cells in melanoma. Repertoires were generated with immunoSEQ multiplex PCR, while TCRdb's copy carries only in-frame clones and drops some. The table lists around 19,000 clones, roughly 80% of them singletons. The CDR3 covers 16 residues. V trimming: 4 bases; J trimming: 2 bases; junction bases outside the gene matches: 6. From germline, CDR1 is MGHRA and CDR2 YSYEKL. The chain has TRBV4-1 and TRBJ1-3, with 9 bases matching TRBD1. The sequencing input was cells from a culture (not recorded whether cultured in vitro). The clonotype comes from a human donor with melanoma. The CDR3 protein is CASSRPGQGTGNTIYF. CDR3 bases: TGCGCCAGCAGCCGCCCGGGACAGGGAACTGGAAACACCATATATTTT.